These T cell receptor beta chains were read from a single sample in a study of control samples from healthy donors and cancer patients. Some clones are missing from TCRdb's copy, which holds only in-frame ones; the method was immunoSEQ multiplex PCR. The sample carries about 140,000 clones, 88% recorded once. Sequencing was carried out using blood. These TCRs come from a man aged 18-30 years in good health. Both conserved end residues are part of each CDR3. D genes are given only for firm matches. Clone size is given for some rows only: seen once, a few or many times, or a class if the clone is expanded.

TRBJ2-7	TRBV28	.	.	CASSLRPYEQYF	TGTGCCAGCAGTTTGCGACCCTACGAGCAGTACTTC
TRBJ2-7	TRBV27	once	.	CASSLYEQYF	TGTGCCAGCAGTCTCTACGAGCAGTACTTC
TRBJ2-7	TRBV11-2	.	.	CASSLGPGVPTYEQYF	TGTGCCAGCAGCTTAGGCCCAGGGGTCCCTACCTACGAGCAGTACTTC
TRBJ2-5	TRBV30	once	TRBD2	CAWASGVVQETQYF	TGTGCCTGGGCTAGCGGGGTGGTCCAAGAGACCCAGTACTTC
TRBJ2-1	TRBV9	.	.	CASSVDGWAGNEQFF	TGTGCCAGCAGCGTAGATGGCTGGGCCGGAAATGAGCAGTTCTTC
TRBJ2-7	TRBV7-2	.	TRBD1	CASSRDRGYEQYF	TGTGCCAGCAGCAGGGACAGGGGCTACGAGCAGTACTTC
TRBJ2-1	TRBV10-3	.	.	CAISESKATSSYNEQFF	TGTGCCATCAGTGAGTCGAAGGCGACAAGCTCCTACAATGAGCAGTTCTTC
TRBJ1-2	TRBV28	.	.	CASSFPAENALLNGYTF	TGTGCCAGCAGTTTCCCTGCGGAGAACGCCCTATTAAATGGCTACACCTTC
TRBJ2-2	TRBV5-1	.	.	CASSLAPGQGGELFF	TGCGCCAGCAGCTTGGCCCCGGGGCAGGGCGGGGAGCTGTTTTTT
TRBJ2-2	TRBV6-5	once	.	CASSYGGADTGELFF	TGTGCCAGCAGTTACGGAGGGGCCGACACCGGGGAGCTGTTTTTT
TRBJ1-3	TRBV30	.	.	CAWKGVGSGNTIYF	TGTGCCTGGAAGGGCGTTGGCTCTGGAAACACCATATATTTT
TRBJ1-2	TRBV7-2	.	.	CASSFGGSDGYTF	TGTGCCAGCAGCTTCGGGGGGTCGGATGGCTACACCTTC
TRBJ1-1	TRBV11-2	.	.	CASSSGMGNTEAFF	TGTGCCAGCAGCTCCGGCATGGGGAACACTGAAGCTTTCTTT
TRBJ2-1	TRBV9	.	.	CASSGKPRSYNEQFF	TGTGCCAGCAGCGGAAAACCCCGCTCCTACAATGAGCAGTTCTTC
TRBJ2-2	TRBV15	.	TRBD1	CATSRGSGTGGIGELFF	TGTGCCACCAGCAGAGGTTCCGGGACAGGGGGCATAGGGGAGCTGTTTTTT
TRBJ1-2	TRBV7-2	.	TRBD1	CASSRPGQGNYGYTF	TGTGCCAGCAGCCGGCCGGGACAGGGTAACTATGGCTACACCTTC
TRBJ2-5	TRBV5-1	.	TRBD2	CASSPAGVETQYF	TGCGCCAGCAGCCCAGCGGGGGTGGAGACCCAGTACTTC
TRBJ1-2	TRBV7-9	.	.	CASSPGTIYGYTF	TGTGCCAGCAGCCCCGGGACAATCTATGGCTACACCTTC
TRBJ2-3	TRBV9	.	.	CASSVSRGDTQYF	TGTGCCAGCAGCGTATCACGGGGCGATACGCAGTATTTT
TRBJ1-5	TRBV27	.	TRBD1	CASSPRQGVSNQPQHF	TGTGCCAGCAGTCCCCGACAGGGGGTGAGCAATCAGCCCCAGCATTTT
TRBJ1-2	TRBV27	.	.	CASSLRGVGYGYTF	TGTGCCAGCAGTTTGAGGGGTGTTGGGTATGGCTACACCTTC
TRBJ1-1	TRBV7-6	.	.	CASSLEGHPLEEAFF	TGTGCCAGCAGCTTAGAGGGACATCCCCTCGAGGAAGCTTTCTTT
TRBJ2-3	TRBV27	.	.	CASSLNRPSTDTQYF	TGTGCCAGCAGTTTAAACAGACCTAGCACAGATACGCAGTATTTT
TRBJ1-1	TRBV2	.	TRBD1	CASRGGTDLSTEAFF	TGTGCCAGCAGGGGGGGGACAGACCTGAGCACTGAAGCTTTCTTT
TRBJ2-6	TRBV30	.	.	CAWKIQVGANVLTF	TGTGCCTGGAAAATACAGGTTGGGGCCAACGTCCTGACTTTC
TRBJ1-6	TRBV6-5	.	.	CASREGSKSPLHF	TGTGCCAGTCGAGAGGGTTCGAAATCACCCCTCCACTTT
TRBJ1-6	TRBV19	.	TRBD1	CASSIDRQGGNSPLHF	TGTGCCAGTAGTATAGACCGACAGGGTGGGAATTCACCCCTCCACTTT